The 20 T cell receptor beta chains in this list originate from one sample, sequenced in a study of OX40 agonist ivuxolimab in advanced cancers. Using immunoSEQ multiplex PCR, the repertoire was profiled, and TCRdb retains in-frame clones only, with some absent. The sample has 70,000 to 95,000 clones, more than 90% seen once. The sample consisted of CD4+ or CD8+ T cells sorted from blood, taken in a trial of the OX40 agonist ivuxolimab. The receptor set was obtained from an adult with an advanced solid tumor such as melanoma, head and neck, liver or kidney cancer.

This clone was observed once. The chain recombines TRBV7-3 with TRBJ1-1, with D perhaps matching TRBD1 (6 bases). Germline-derived CDR1 and CDR2 are SGHTA and FQGTGA. This CDR3 has 13 amino acids. V dropped 5 bases and J dropped 0 bases, with 7 bases sitting between them. The CDR3 sequence is CASSRQVNTEAFF. In nucleotides, the CDR3 is TGTGCCAGCAGCAGACAGGTGAACACTGAAGCTTTCTTT. Full variable domain (missing parts from reference TRBV7-3 and TRBJ1-1): GAGVSQTPSNKVTEKGKYVELRCDPISGHTALYWYRQSLGQGPEFLIYFQGTGAADDSGLPNDRFFAVRPEGSVSTLKIQRTERGDSAVYLCASSRQVNTEAFFGQGTRLTVV.

The chain uses TRBV7-2 and TRBJ1-4; D may be TRBD1 (6 bases). The V end was cut by 0 bases, the J end by 7 bases, with 9 bases between. Germline loops: CDR1 SGHTA, CDR2 FQGNSA. CDR3 length: 14 residues. DNA for the CDR3: TGTGCCAGCAGCTTAGCGGCGACAGGTGAAAAACTGTTTTTT. Protein sequence: CASSLAATGEKLFF.

The chain combines TRBV7-2 with TRBJ2-5, with 9 bases that match TRBD1. Unmatched junction bases numbered 6, after V lost 5 bases and J lost 5 bases. The length of the CDR3 is 14 residues. Germline values: CDR1 SGHTA, CDR2 FQGNSA. In DNA, the CDR3 is TGTGCCAGCAGCAACAGGGGGCGCCGGGAGACCCAGTACTTC. This sequence encodes CASSNRGRRETQYF.

The chain employs TRBV5-8 and TRBJ2-1; possibly TRBD2 for D (5 bases). Per germline, CDR1 SGHTS and CDR2 YDEGEE. This CDR3 has 14 residues. The V end was cut by 0 bases, the J end by 4 bases, with 8 bases between. CDR3 residues: CASSLASGYNEQFF. CDR3 coding DNA: TGTGCCAGCAGCTTGGCCTCGGGGTACAATGAGCAGTTCTTC.

The chain uses TRBV5-1 and TRBJ2-1, with TRBD2 matching over 7 bases. The germline V gene has CDR1 SGHRS and CDR2 YFSETQ. V shed 4 bases, J shed 6 bases, and the junction held 10 bases outside the gene matches. The CDR3 has 15 amino acids. CDR3 protein: CASSVDTPGGNEQFF. The CDR3 coding sequence is TGCGCCAGCAGCGTGGACACGCCGGGGGGCAATGAGCAGTTCTTC.

The V gene is TRBV28, the J gene TRBJ2-3; D might be TRBD2 (6 bases). Trimming took off 2 bases at V and 0 bases at J, with 12 bases between the two ends. This CDR3 comprises 16 residues. Germline V lookup: CDR1 MDHEN, CDR2 SYDVKM. The CDR3 is CASSLKAGTSTDTQYF. CDR3 coding DNA: TGTGCCAGCAGTTTAAAAGCGGGTACTAGCACAGATACGCAGTATTTT.

This sequence joins TRBV7-2 and TRBJ2-5, with TRBD2 matching over 7 bases. CDR1 is SGHTA and CDR2 is FQGNSA in the germline V gene. The CDR3 is 13 amino acids. Trimming removed 3 bases from V and 8 bases from J; junction bases left unmatched: 6. CDR3 bases: TGTGCCAGCAGCTTTGGCGGGAGTGTTACCCAGTACTTC. Its protein is CASSFGGSVTQYF.

This rearrangement joins TRBV2 to TRBJ1-5; tentative D call: TRBD1 (5 bases). CDR1 SNHLY and CDR2 FYNNEI come from the germline V gene. The V and J ends lost 6 bases and 0 bases respectively, with 12 bases between them. CDR3 length: 15 amino acids. CDR3 nucleotide sequence: TGTGCCAGCAGGGACAAGGATTATAGCAATCAGCCCCAGCATTTT. Translating it yields CASRDKDYSNQPQHF.

The chain has TRBV28 and TRBJ2-7; 14 nucleotides align to TRBD2. This CDR3 has 17 residues. V lost 7 bases and J lost 3; bases outside the gene matches: 11. Germline V gene data show CDR1 as MDHEN and CDR2 as SYDVKM. In DNA form, the CDR3 reads TGTGCCAGCACCGGACTAGCGGGAGGAGGGACGGTCTACGAGCAGTACTTC. It is translated as CASTGLAGGGTVYEQYF.

This chain links TRBV7-2 with TRBJ1-1, with D maybe TRBD1 (5 bases). The CDR3 sequence is 14 residues long. Between the trimmed V and J ends, which lost 2 bases and 6 bases, there was a span of 13 bases. Germline V gene lookup returns CDR1 SGHTA and CDR2 FQGNSA. The CDR3 spells CASSLMMGTPEAFF. CDR3 in DNA: TGTGCCAGCAGCTTAATGATGGGGACCCCTGAAGCTTTCTTT.

This chain connects TRBV10-3 to TRBJ2-7; 11 bases fit TRBD2. The CDR3 contains 14 residues. Germline V gives CDR1 ENHRY, CDR2 SYGVKD. V dropped 3 bases and J dropped 6; count of bases not matched to a gene: 4. The CDR3 DNA sequence: TGTGCCATCAGTGAAAGGACTAGCGGGCTCGAGCAGTACTTC. Translation gives CAISERTSGLEQYF.

V usage is TRBV18 and J usage is TRBJ2-1; D is possibly TRBD2 (6 bases). The germline V gene encodes CDR1 KGHSH and CDR2 LQKENI. This CDR3 contains 14 residues. V was clipped by 0 bases and J by 7 bases, with 10 bases between them. In DNA form, the CDR3 reads TGTGCCAGCTCACCACCCGGAGGGTCGAATGAGCAGTTCTTC. This codes for CASSPPGGSNEQFF.

The chain couples TRBV9 to TRBJ1-2, with TRBD1 as a possible D gene (5 bases). The germline V and J ends were trimmed by 7 bases and 5 bases, with 18 bases remaining between them. The CDR3 runs 14 residues. Germline V gene data show CDR1 as SGDLS and CDR2 as YYNGEE. CDR3 region: CASWGGGRPYGYTF. CDR3 nucleotides: TGTGCCAGCTGGGGGGGAGGCAGGCCTTATGGCTACACCTTC.

The V and J genes are TRBV4-2 and TRBJ1-2; tentative D call: TRBD1 (5 bases). Germline CDR1 and CDR2: LGHNA and YNFKEQ. The CDR3 spans 15 residues. Deletions cut 4 bases from V and 5 bases from J, with 17 bases between. The CDR3 DNA is TGTGCCAGCAGCCCGGGGGGAGGGAGCAGTTATGGCTACACCTTC. Its protein is CASSPGGGSSYGYTF.

V usage is TRBV29-1 and J usage is TRBJ2-7; D is perhaps TRBD2 (6 bases). The V and J ends lost 4 bases and 2 bases respectively, with 9 bases between them. Germline CDR1 and CDR2: SQVTM and ANQGSEA. CDR3 length: 12 residues. In nucleotides, the CDR3 is TGCAGCGTTGGGGGGAGGACCTACGAGCAGTACTTC. The encoded protein is CSVGGRTYEQYF.

The CDR3 DNA is TGTGCCAGCAGCAAAGCGCGTACAGCGAATTACTACGAGCAGTACTTC. This sequence encodes CASSKARTANYYEQYF. The chain links TRBV21-1 to TRBJ2-7. TRBV21-1 constitutes a pseudogene. The CDR3 contains 16 residues.

The chain joins TRBV9 to TRBJ1-2; 9 bases match TRBD1. The germline V gene has CDR1 SGDLS and CDR2 YYNGEE. With V trimmed by 2 bases and J by 7 bases, 3 bases remained unmatched. The CDR3 sequence is 13 residues long. This CDR3 is CASSVGTGFGYTF. DNA of the CDR3: TGTGCCAGCAGCGTGGGGACAGGGTTTGGCTACACCTTC.

This clone appeared a single time. V usage is TRBV2 and J usage is TRBJ2-6, with TRBD1 matching 7 bases. The CDR3 spans 17 residues. Germline CDR1 and CDR2: SNHLY and FYNNEI. The J segment lost 4 bases and the V segment lost 0 bases, leaving 6 bases of the junction unmatched. CDR3 protein: CASSEADRVAGANVLTF. Written as DNA, the CDR3 is TGTGCCAGCAGTGAAGCTGACAGGGTAGCCGGGGCCAACGTCCTGACTTTC.

J is TRBJ2-1 and V is TRBV5-4, with D perhaps TRBD2 (5 bases). CDR1 SGHNT and CDR2 YYREEE come from the germline V gene (reference sequence). The CDR3 covers 18 residues. Trimming pared 0 bases from V and 1 base from J, leaving 17 bases between. For the CDR3, the DNA is TGTGCCAGCAGCTTGGGGGGAAGAGGAGGAGTTTCCTACAATGAGCAGTTCTTC. Translation: CASSLGGRGGVSYNEQFF.

Remarks on this clone: This sample also contains other DNA sequences that code for the same CDR3. The chain carries TRBV5-5 and TRBJ2-3, with TRBD1 as a possible D gene (5 bases). The CDR3 has 14 amino acids. Looked up from germline, CDR1 is SGHKS and CDR2 is YYEKEE (reference sequence). V lost 3 bases, J lost 3 bases, and 11 bases lay in between. CDR3 region: CASSSGHRTDTQYF. The CDR3 bases are TGTGCCAGCAGCTCCGGACATCGTACAGATACGCAGTATTTT.